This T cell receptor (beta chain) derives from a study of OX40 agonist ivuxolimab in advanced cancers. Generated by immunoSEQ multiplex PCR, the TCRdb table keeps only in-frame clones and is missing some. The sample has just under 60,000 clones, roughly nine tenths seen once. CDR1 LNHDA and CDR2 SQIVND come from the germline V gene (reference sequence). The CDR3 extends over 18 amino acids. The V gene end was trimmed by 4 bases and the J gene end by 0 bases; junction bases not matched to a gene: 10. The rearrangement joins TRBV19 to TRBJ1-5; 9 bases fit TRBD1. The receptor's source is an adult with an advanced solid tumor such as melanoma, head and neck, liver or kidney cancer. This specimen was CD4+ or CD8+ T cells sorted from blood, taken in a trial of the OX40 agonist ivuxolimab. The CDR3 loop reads CASSTRDREGYSNQPQHF. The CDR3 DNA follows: TGTGCCAGTAGTACCCGGGACAGGGAGGGTTATAGCAATCAGCCCCAGCATTTT.